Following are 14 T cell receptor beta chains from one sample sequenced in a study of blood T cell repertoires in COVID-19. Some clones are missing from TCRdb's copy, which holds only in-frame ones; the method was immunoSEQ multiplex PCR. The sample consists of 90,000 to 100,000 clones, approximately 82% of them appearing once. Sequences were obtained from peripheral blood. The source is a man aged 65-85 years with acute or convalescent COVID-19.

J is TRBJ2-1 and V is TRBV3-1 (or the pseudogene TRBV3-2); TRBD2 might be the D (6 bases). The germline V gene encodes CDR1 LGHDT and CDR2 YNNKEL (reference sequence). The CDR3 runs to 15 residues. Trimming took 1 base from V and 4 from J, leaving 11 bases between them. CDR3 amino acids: CASSQVRTTYNEQFF. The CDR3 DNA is TGTGCCAGCAGCCAAGTCAGGACTACGTACAATGAGCAGTTCTTC.

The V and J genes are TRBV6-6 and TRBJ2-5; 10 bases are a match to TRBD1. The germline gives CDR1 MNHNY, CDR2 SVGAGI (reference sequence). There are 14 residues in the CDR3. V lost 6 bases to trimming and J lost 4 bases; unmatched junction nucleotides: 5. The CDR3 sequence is CASRSGQGIETQYF. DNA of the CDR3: TGTGCCAGCAGGTCGGGACAGGGGATAGAGACCCAGTACTTC.

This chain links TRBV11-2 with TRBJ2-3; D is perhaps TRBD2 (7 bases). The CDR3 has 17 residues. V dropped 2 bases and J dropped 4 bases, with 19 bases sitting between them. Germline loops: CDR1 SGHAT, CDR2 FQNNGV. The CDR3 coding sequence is TGTGCCAGCAGCTTAACCCCTGGGGGCGGGGGATCAGATACGCAGTATTTT. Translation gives CASSLTPGGGGSDTQYF.

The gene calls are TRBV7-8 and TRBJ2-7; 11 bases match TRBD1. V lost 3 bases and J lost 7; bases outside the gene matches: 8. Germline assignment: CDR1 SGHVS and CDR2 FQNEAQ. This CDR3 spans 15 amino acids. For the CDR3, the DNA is TGTGCCAGCAGCTTCCCGGGACAGGGGGTGGGAGAGCAGTACTTC. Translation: CASSFPGQGVGEQYF.

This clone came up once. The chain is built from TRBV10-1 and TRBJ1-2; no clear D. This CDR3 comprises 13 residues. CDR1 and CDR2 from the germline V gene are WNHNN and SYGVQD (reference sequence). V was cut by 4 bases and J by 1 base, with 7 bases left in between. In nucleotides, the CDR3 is TGCGCCAGCAGTGCCGGGGTTAACTATGGCTACACCTTC. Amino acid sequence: CASSAGVNYGYTF.

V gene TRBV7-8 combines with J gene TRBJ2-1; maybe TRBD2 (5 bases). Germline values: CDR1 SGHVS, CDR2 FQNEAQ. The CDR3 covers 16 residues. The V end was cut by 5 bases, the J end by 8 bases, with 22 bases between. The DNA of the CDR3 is TGTGCCAGCAGCCCGCCCGGCGGGTATATTGGATATGAGCAGTTCTTC. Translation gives CASSPPGGYIGYEQFF.

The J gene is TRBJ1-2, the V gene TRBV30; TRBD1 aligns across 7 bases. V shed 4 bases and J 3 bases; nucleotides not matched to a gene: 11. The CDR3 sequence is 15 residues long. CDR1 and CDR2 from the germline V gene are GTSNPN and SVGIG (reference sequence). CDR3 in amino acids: CAWNLLKTGYYGYTF. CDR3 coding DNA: TGTGCCTGGAACCTCCTCAAGACAGGGTACTATGGCTACACCTTC.

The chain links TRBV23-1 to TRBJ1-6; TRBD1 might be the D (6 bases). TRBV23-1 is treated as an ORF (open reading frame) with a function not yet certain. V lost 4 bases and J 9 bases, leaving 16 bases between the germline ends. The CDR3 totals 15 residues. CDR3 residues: CASSLQGKVSSPLHF. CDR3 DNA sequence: TGCGCCAGCAGTCTACAGGGTAAAGTATCTTCACCCCTCCACTTT.

The CDR3 loop reads CASSLSGRANEQFF. CDR3 in DNA: TGTGCCAGCAGCTTAAGTGGGAGGGCAAATGAGCAGTTCTTC. J is TRBJ2-1 and V is TRBV7-3, with TRBD2 matching 7 bases. Germline CDR1 reads SGHTA; CDR2 reads FQGTGA. J lost 7 bases, V lost 1 base, and 4 bases had no gene match. CDR3 length: 14 amino acids.

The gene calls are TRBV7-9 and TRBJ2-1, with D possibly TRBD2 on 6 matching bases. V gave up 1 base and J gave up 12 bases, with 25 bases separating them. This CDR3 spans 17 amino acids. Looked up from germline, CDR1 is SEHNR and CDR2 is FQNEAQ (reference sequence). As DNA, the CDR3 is TGTGCCAGCAGCTTAGGAAACGGGCGGGGAGACCTGGGTTCGCAGTTCTTC. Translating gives CASSLGNGRGDLGSQFF.

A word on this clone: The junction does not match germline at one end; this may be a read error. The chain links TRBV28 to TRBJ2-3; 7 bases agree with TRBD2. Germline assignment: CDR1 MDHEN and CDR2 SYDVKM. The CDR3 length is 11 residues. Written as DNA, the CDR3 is TGCGCTTCGGGCGGGGGATATACGCAGTATTTT. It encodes CASGGGYTQYF. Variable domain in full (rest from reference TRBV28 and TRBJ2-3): DVKVTQSSRYLVKRTGEKVFLECVQDMDHENMFWYRQDPGLGLRLIYFSYDVKMKEKGDIPEGYSVSREKKERFSLILESASTNQTSMYLCASGGGYTQYFGPGTRLTVL.

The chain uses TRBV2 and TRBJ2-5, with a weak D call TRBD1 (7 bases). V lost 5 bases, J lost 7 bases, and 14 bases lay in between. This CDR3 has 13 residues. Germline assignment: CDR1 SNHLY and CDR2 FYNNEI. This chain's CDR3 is CASSTQGTGTQYF. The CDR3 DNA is TGTGCCAGCAGTACACAGGGGACTGGGACCCAGTACTTC.

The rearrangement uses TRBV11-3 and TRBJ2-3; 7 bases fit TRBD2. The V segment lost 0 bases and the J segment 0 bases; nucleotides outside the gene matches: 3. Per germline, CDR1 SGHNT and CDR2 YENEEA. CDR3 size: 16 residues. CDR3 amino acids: CASSLDGSGSTDTQYF. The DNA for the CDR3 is TGTGCCAGCAGCTTAGATGGTAGCGGGAGCACAGATACGCAGTATTTT.

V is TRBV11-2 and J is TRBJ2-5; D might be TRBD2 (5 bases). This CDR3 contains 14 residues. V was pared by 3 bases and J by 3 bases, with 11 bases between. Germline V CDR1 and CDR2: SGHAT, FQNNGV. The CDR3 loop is CASSFEGRKETQYF. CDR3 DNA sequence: TGTGCCAGCAGCTTCGAGGGCAGAAAAGAGACCCAGTACTTC.